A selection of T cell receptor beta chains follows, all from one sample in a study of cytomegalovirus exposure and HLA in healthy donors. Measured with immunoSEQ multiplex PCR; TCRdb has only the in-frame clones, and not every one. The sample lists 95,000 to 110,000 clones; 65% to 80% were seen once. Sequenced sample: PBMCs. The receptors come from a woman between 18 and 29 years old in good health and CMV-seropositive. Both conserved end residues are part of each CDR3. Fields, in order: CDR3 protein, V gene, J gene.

CDR3: CASTPGPATTYEQYF
V: TRBV19
J: TRBJ2-7

CDR3: CASSQGTSNTEAFF
V: TRBV5-1
J: TRBJ1-1

CDR3: CASSFCASIHQPQHF
V: TRBV12-1
J: TRBJ1-5

CDR3: CASSSEFYNEQFF
V: TRBV6-5
J: TRBJ2-1

CDR3: CASSGDRGPNQPQHF
V: TRBV7-9
J: TRBJ1-5

CDR3: CASKEPVGELFF
V: TRBV5-1
J: TRBJ2-2

CDR3: CASSIGGRTGKAPYGYTF
V: TRBV19
J: TRBJ1-2

CDR3: CASSQEGGLMYEQYF
V: TRBV4-2
J: TRBJ2-7

CDR3: CASSLGLAGIQETQYF
V: TRBV5-1
J: TRBJ2-5

CDR3: CASSPWGRNEQFF
V: TRBV7-9
J: TRBJ2-1

CDR3: CASNPLGLADNEQFF
V: TRBV27
J: TRBJ2-1

CDR3: CASSEAQGVGNEKLFF
V: TRBV6-1
J: TRBJ1-4

CDR3: CASSPTGGLSTDTQYF
V: TRBV27
J: TRBJ2-3